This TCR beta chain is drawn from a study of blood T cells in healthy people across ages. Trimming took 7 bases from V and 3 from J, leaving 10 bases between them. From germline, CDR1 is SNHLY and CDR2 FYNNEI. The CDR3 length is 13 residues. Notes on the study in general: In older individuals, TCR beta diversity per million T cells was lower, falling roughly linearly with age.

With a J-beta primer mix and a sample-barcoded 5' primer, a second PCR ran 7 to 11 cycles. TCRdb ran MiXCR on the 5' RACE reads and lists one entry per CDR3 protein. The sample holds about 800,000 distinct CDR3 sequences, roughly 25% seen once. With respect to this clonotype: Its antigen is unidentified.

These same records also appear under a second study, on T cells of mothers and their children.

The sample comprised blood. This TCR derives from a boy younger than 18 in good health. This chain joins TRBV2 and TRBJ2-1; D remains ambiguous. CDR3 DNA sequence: TGTGCCAGCACTTCCGGGTACTACAATGAGCAGTTCTTC. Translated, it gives CASTSGYYNEQFF.